The clone carrying this TCR beta chain was seen a handful of times. CDR1 is SGHDN, CDR2 FVKESK, per germline. The CDR3 sequence is 13 residues long. Deletions cut 0 bases from V and 7 bases from J, with 7 bases between. Profiling relied on immunoSEQ multiplex PCR, and the TCRdb table lists in-frame clones only, not all of them. Here the sample spans 95,000 to 150,000 clones, approximately 70% being singletons. These data belong to a study of blood T cell repertoires in COVID-19. Study in general: Donors in the United States, Italy and Spain gave samples during acute or convalescent COVID-19.

The receptor comes from a human donor with acute or convalescent COVID-19. The donor label of this sample is uncertain. The chain employs TRBV14 and TRBJ1-5, with no clear D. Sequencing was carried out using peripheral blood. CDR3 coding DNA: TGTGCCAGCAGCCAAGATCGAGGACAGCCCCAGCATTTT. It specifies CASSQDRGQPQHF.